These T cell receptor beta chains were read from a single sample in a study of shared clonotypes between healthy human individuals. The repertoire was sequenced with immunoSEQ multiplex PCR; TCRdb's copy has only in-frame clones and lacks some. The sample comprises over a million clones, roughly 96% of which are singletons, and approximately 1.2% rests with the top ten. Specimen: naive CD4+ T cells sorted from blood. These TCRs come from a man in his thirties or forties in good health. Each CDR3 is given with its conserved first and last residue. The order of the fields is clone size, D gene, V gene, J gene, CDR3 protein, CDR3 DNA. D genes are given only for firm matches. Only some rows state a clone size, as once, few, many or a class for expanded clones.

.,.,TRBV7-9,TRBJ1-1,CASSPSGGLNTEAFF,TGTGCCAGCAGCCCCTCCGGGGGCTTGAACACTGAAGCTTTCTTT
few,.,TRBV29-1,TRBJ1-2,CSVGQGQSYTF,TGCAGCGTTGGGCAGGGGCAGAGCTACACCTTC
.,.,TRBV19,TRBJ1-1,CASSIRGVTEAFF,TGTGCCAGTAGTATCCGGGGGGTCACTGAAGCTTTCTTT
.,.,TRBV20-1,TRBJ2-7,CSAPSNYEQYF,TGCAGTGCGCCAAGTAACTACGAGCAGTACTTC
.,TRBD1,TRBV28,TRBJ1-1,CASARGGARITEAFF,TGTGCCAGCGCGAGAGGGGGCGCGAGGATCACTGAAGCTTTCTTT
.,TRBD1,TRBV5-5,TRBJ1-5,CASSGQGPTRDQPQHF,TGTGCCAGCAGCGGACAGGGCCCAACAAGGGATCAGCCCCAGCATTTT
.,.,TRBV15,TRBJ2-5,CATSSLLRAGSPLGETQYF,TGTGCCACCAGCTCCCTACTAAGGGCGGGTTCCCCCCTCGGGGAGACCCAGTACTTC
.,TRBD2,TRBV5-1,TRBJ2-3,CASSLGTSGIQATDTQYF,TGCGCCAGCAGCTTGGGGACTAGCGGGATCCAGGCCACAGATACGCAGTATTTT
.,.,TRBV10-3,TRBJ1-5,CAISDIGVQPQHF,TGTGCCATCAGTGATATCGGGGTTCAGCCCCAGCATTTT
.,TRBD2,TRBV12-5,TRBJ2-7,CASGLVPGLAEKSSYEQYF,TGTGCTAGTGGTTTGGTACCGGGACTAGCGGAAAAAAGCTCCTACGAGCAGTACTTC
.,TRBD2,TRBV6-5,TRBJ2-1,CASRPSGSSYNEQFF,TGTGCCAGCAGACCCAGCGGGAGCTCCTACAATGAGCAGTTCTTC
.,TRBD1,TRBV6-1,TRBJ2-3,CASSGDREDTQYF,TGTGCCAGCAGTGGGGACAGAGAAGATACGCAGTATTTT
.,TRBD2,TRBV27,TRBJ2-1,CASSLSLAGESPQFF,TGTGCCAGCAGTTTATCACTAGCGGGAGAAAGTCCACAGTTCTTC
.,TRBD1,TRBV6-1,TRBJ1-1,CASTEQGWTEAFF,TGTGCCAGCACTGAACAGGGGTGGACTGAAGCTTTCTTT
.,.,TRBV5-4,TRBJ2-7,CAMTRGGPGHIYEQYF,TGTGCAATGACTAGGGGGGGCCCGGGTCATATATACGAGCAGTACTTC
.,.,TRBV11-2,TRBJ2-2,CASSLDPRNTRQELFF,TGTGCCAGCAGCTTAGATCCGAGGAACACCAGACAGGAGCTGTTTTTT
.,.,TRBV7-2,TRBJ2-5,CASSLTLETQYF,TGTGCCAGCAGCTTAACTCTGGAGACCCAGTACTTC
once,.,TRBV5-5,TRBJ2-3,CASTIRPKGLQTVDTQYF,TGTGCCAGCACCATCCGACCTAAGGGACTTCAAACTGTGGATACGCAGTATTTT
.,.,TRBV9,TRBJ2-1,CASSVGPAGHNEQLF,TGTGCCAGCAGCGTAGGTCCAGCGGGACACAATGAGCAGCTCTTC
.,.,TRBV7-2,TRBJ1-3,CASSHQTSGNTIYF,TGTGCCAGCAGCCACCAAACCTCTGGAAACACCATATATTTT
.,.,TRBV11-2,TRBJ2-3,CASSPQGGRGTDTQYF,TGTGCCAGCAGCCCGCAGGGGGGCAGGGGAACAGATACGCAGTATTTT